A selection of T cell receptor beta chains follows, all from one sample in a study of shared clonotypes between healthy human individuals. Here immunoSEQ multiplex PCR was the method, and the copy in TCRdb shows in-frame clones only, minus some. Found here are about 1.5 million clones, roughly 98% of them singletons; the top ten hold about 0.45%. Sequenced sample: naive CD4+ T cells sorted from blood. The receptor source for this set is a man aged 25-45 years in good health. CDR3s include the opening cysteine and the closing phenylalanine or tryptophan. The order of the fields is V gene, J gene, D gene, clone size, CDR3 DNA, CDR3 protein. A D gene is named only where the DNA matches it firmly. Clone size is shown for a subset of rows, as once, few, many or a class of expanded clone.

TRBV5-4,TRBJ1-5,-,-,TGTGCCAGCAGCGCGGACCCGGGCCGGAGCAATCAGCCCCAGCATTTT,CASSADPGRSNQPQHF
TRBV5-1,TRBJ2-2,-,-,TGCGCCAGTCACATCACTGCCGGGACCGGGGAGCTGTTTTTT,CASHITAGTGELFF
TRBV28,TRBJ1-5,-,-,TGTGCCAGCAGTTTAGGTAGGGTTCAGCCCCAGCATTTT,CASSLGRVQPQHF
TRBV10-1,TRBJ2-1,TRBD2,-,TGCGCCAGCAGTGAGTCGACGGGACTAGCGGGAGGAGTTTACAATGAGCAGTTCTTC,CASSESTGLAGGVYNEQFF
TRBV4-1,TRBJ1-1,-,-,TGCGCCAGCAGCCAAGGACCCGGCGTAGAAATGAACACTGAAGCTTTCTTT,CASSQGPGVEMNTEAFF
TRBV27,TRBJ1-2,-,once,TGTGCCAGCACGGACAGACCTAACTATGGCTACACCTTC,CASTDRPNYGYTF
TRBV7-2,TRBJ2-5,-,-,TGTGCCAGCAGCTCTCCTCAGGGAGAGACCCAGTACTTC,CASSSPQGETQYF
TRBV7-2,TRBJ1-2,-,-,TGTGCCAGCAGCTTAGTCGTAGGGAACTATGGCTACACCTTC,CASSLVVGNYGYTF
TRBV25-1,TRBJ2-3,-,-,TGTGCCAGCAGAGCCGATTTGGGACTTTCAGATACGCAGTATTTT,CASRADLGLSDTQYF
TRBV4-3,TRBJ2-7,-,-,TGCGCCAGCAGCCAAGACGGAGGCAGAGGCTACGAGCAGTACTTC,CASSQDGGRGYEQYF
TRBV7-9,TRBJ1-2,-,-,TGTGCCAGCAGCTTGTCCACTGACTATGGCTACACCTTC,CASSLSTDYGYTF
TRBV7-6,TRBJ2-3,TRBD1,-,TGTGCCAGCAGCCTCGGGACAGGGCCAGATACGCAGTATTTT,CASSLGTGPDTQYF
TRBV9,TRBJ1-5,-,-,TGTGCCAGCAGCGTTTTTGACACTCATCAGCCCCAGCATTTT,CASSVFDTHQPQHF
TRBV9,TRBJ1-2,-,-,TGTGCCAGCAGCCCAATTGATAACTATGGCTACACCTTC,CASSPIDNYGYTF
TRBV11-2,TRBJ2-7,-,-,TGTGCCAGCAGCTTGGACAGTAGCTCCTACGAGCAGTACTTC,CASSLDSSSYEQYF
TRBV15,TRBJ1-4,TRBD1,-,TGTGCCACCAGTATGACTCTCCCGGGACAGGGTTATGAAAAACTGTTTTTT,CATSMTLPGQGYEKLFF
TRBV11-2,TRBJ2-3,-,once,TGTGCCAGCAGCCCCCAGCCACTAGCAGATACGCAGTATTTT,CASSPQPLADTQYF
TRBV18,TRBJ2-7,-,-,TGTGCCAGCTCACCACGCATCGACGAGCAGTACTTC,CASSPRIDEQYF
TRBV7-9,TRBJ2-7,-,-,TGTGCCAGCAGCTTCGGGACAATCGAGCAGTACTTC,CASSFGTIEQYF
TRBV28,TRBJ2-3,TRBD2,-,TGTGCCAGCAGTTCTAGCGGGAGGACAGATACGCAGTATTTT,CASSSSGRTDTQYF
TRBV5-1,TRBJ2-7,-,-,TGCGCCAGCAGCTTGTTTCCGAGGGGGGACACCTACGAGCAGTACTTC,CASSLFPRGDTYEQYF
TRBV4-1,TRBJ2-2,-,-,TGCGCCAGCAGCCGGATGCTACCGGGGACCTCGGACCCCGGGGAGCTGTTTTTT,CASSRMLPGTSDPGELFF
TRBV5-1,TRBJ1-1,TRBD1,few,TGCGCCAGCAGCTTGGGACAGGGAGGCACTGAAGCTTTCTTT,CASSLGQGGTEAFF
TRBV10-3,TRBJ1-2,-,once,TGTGCCATCAGCCCCAGGGGCAGCCAACCCTATGGCTACACCTTC,CAISPRGSQPYGYTF
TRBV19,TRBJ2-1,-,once,TGTGCCAGTAGTATAGATGACGGGGTTGGTGAGCAGTTCTTC,CASSIDDGVGEQFF
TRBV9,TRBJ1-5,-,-,TGTGCCAGCAGCGTAGCCCCTAGCAATCAGCCCCAGCATTTT,CASSVAPSNQPQHF
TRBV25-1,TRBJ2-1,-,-,TGTGCCAGCAGTGAACGGAGCGGAGTATACAATGAGCAGTTCTTC,CASSERSGVYNEQFF
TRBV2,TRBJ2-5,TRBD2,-,TGTGCCAGCAGTCCTAGCGGGAGGGTTGGAGAGACCCAGTACTTC,CASSPSGRVGETQYF
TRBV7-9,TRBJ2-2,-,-,TGTGCCAGCAGCCCCGGACTTTTCGAACCATCACCCGGGGAGCTGTTTTTT,CASSPGLFEPSPGELFF
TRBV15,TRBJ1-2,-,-,TGTGCCACCAGCAGAGATCGGAGAGGCTACACCTTC,CATSRDRRGYTF
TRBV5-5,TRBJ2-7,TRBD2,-,TGTGCCAGCACCGGACTAGCGGGAGATATCTACGAGCAGTACTTC,CASTGLAGDIYEQYF
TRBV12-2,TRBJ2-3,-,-,TGTGCAAGTCGCCGGAACGGGGCAGATACGCAGTATTTT,CASRRNGADTQYF
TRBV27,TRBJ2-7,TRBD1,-,TGTGCCAGCAGTTTATGGGGACAGAGCTACGAGCAGTACTTC,CASSLWGQSYEQYF
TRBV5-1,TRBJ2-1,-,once,TGCGCCAGCAGCTTGGGGGCAGAAAGTAATGAGCAGTTCTTC,CASSLGAESNEQFF
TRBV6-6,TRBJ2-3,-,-,TGTGCCAGCAGCCTGGCAGATACGCAGTATTTT,CASSLADTQYF
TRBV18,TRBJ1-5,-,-,TGTGCCAGCTCGGCGGCACACGATCAGCCCCAGCATTTT,CASSAAHDQPQHF
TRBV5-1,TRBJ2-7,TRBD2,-,TGCGCCAGCAGCTTGCGGGCTAGCGGGGGATCCTACGAGCAGTACTTC,CASSLRASGGSYEQYF
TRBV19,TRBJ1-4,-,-,TGTGCCAGTTGGGGGACTGAAAAACTGTTTTTT,CASWGTEKLFF
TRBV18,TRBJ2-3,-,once,TGTGCCAGCTCACCTTTAGGGGCTACGCAGTATTTT,CASSPLGATQYF
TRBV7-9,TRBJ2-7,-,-,TGTGCCAGCAGCCGATACTACGAGCAGTACTTC,CASSRYYEQYF
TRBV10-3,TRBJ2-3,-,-,TGTGCCATCAGTGAGCCGACAGCTAGCACAGATACGCAGTATTTT,CAISEPTASTDTQYF
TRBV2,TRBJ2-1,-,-,TGTGCCAGCGGAGCGGAGGCGGTAGAGGGCAATGAGCAGTTCTTC,CASGAEAVEGNEQFF
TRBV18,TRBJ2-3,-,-,TGTGCCAGCTCACCACGAGCGGCGCAGTATTTT,CASSPRAAQYF
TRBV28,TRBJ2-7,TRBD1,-,TGTGCCAGCAGTTCCCCCGGGACAGAACTTGGGCAGTACTTC,CASSSPGTELGQYF
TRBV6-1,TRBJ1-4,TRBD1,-,TGTGCCAGCAGTGAAAAAACAACGACCGGGACAGTAATTTTT,CASSEKTTTGTVIF
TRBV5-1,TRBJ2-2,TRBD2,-,TGCGCCAGCAGCTCCGGGACTAGCGCGGCGAACACCGGGGAGCTGTTTTTT,CASSSGTSAANTGELFF
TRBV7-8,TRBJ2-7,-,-,TGTGCCAGCAGCGTACAGAGAGACTCAATTGTACGCGAGCAGTACTTC,CASSVQRDSIVREQYF
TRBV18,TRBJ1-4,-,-,TGTGCCAGCTCACCTTCCTGGGGGGCTGCTAATGAAAAACTGTTTTTT,CASSPSWGAANEKLFF
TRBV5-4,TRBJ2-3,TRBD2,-,TGTGCCAGCAGCGGCGGGACTAGCGGGAAGGGCCCTAGCACAGATACGCAGTATTTT,CASSGGTSGKGPSTDTQYF
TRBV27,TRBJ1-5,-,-,TGTGCCAGCAGTTTAAGGGGCAGCAAGCCCCAGCATTTT,CASSLRGSKPQHF
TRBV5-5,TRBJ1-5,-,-,TGTGCCAGCAGCCTTGGTGTCAATCAGCCCCAGCATTTT,CASSLGVNQPQHF
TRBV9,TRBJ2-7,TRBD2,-,TGTGCCAGCAGCGTAGAAGCGGGAGAGACCTTAGAGCAGTACTTC,CASSVEAGETLEQYF
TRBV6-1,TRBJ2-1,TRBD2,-,TGTGCCAGCAGTGAAGCGTGGTCAGCGGGGCCATCCTACAATGAGCAGTTCTTC,CASSEAWSAGPSYNEQFF
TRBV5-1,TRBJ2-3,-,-,TGCGCCAGCAGCTTGGGGGCGGATACGCAGTATTTT,CASSLGADTQYF
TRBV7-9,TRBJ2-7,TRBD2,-,TGTGCCAGCAGCTCCCTAGCGGGAACTATCCCATTCCAGCAGTACTTC,CASSSLAGTIPFQQYF
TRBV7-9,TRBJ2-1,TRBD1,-,TGTGCCAGCAGCTGGCAACCATTCCGGGACAGGGAGGGCAATGAGCAGTTCTTC,CASSWQPFRDREGNEQFF
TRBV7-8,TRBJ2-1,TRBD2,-,TGTGCCAGCAGCTTACGAGCGGGAGGGACCCACAATGAGCAGTTCTTC,CASSLRAGGTHNEQFF
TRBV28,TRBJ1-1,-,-,TGTGCCAGCAGTTTAATCGGGGACACTGAAGCTTTCTTT,CASSLIGDTEAFF
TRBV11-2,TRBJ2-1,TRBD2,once,TGTGCCAGCAGCTTTGGCGGGAGTTCCTACAATGAGCAGTTCTTC,CASSFGGSSYNEQFF
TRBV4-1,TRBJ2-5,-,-,TGCGCCAGCAGCCATGGGACACTCAGTATGGGGGCCCAGTACTTC,CASSHGTLSMGAQYF